This entry concerns a single T cell receptor (beta chain). Its antigen is undetermined. The data were taken from a study of somatic mutations in cytotoxic T cells in rheumatoid arthritis. Study information: Flow cytometry sorted some V beta antibody-stained T-cell populations to nearly 100% purity, V beta1+ cells among them being sequenced for TCRB.

TCRdb's table, derived via immunoSEQ multiplex PCR, lists solely in-frame clones and lacks some. The sample has approximately 20,000 clones, about 80% seen once. Overall study results and limits: Among around 71 patients, 8 showed a largest CD8+ clone that surpassed 20% of CD8+ cells.

Purity of the CD4+ and CD8+ cells, isolated by positive magnetic bead selection, was checked by flow cytometry. The CDR3 spans 15 residues. Germline V gene lookup returns CDR1 MNHNY and CDR2 SVGAGI (reference sequence). Trimming removed 5 bases at V and 2 bases at J, with 10 bases between. V gene TRBV6-6 combines with J gene TRBJ1-6, with D tentatively TRBD1 (6 bases). Sequenced input: CD8+ T cells sorted from blood. The clonotype comes from an adult with rheumatoid arthritis. In DNA form, the CDR3 reads TGTGCCAGCAGTCGCCGGGACACCTATAATTCACCCCTCCACTTT. This translates into CASSRRDTYNSPLHF.